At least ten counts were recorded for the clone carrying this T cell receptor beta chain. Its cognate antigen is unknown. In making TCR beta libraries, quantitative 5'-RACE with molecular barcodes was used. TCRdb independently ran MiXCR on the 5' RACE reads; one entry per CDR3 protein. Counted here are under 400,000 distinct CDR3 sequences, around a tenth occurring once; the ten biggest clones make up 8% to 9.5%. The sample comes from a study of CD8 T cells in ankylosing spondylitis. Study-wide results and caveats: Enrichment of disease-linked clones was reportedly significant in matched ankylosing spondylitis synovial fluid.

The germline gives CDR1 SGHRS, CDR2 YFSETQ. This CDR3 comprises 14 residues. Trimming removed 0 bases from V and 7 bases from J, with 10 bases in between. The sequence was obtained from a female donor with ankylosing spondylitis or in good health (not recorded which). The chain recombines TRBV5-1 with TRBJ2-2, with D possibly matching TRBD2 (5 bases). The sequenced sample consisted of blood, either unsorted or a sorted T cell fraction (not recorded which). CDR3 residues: CASSLERSGGELFF. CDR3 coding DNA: TGCGCCAGCAGCTTGGAGCGGAGTGGCGGGGAGCTGTTTTTT. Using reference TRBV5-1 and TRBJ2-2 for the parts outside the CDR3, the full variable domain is KAGVTQTPRYLIKTRGQQVTLSCSPISGHRSVSWYQQTPGQGLQFLFEYFSETQRNKGNFPGRFSGRQFSNSRSEMNVSTLELGDSALYLCASSLERSGGELFFGEGSRLTVL.